This record covers a single TCR beta chain. Antigen specificity is unknown. Of the isolated RNA, all was reverse transcribed, and so the sequenced material was expressed TCRB transcripts. This table comes from immunoSEQ multiplex PCR, and its TCRdb copy is limited to in-frame clones, with some not included. The sample contains 300,000 to 400,000 clones, more than 9.5% of which appear only once. This entry belongs to a study of beta chain features in type 1 diabetes. Study results and limitations: Equally in patients and controls, PCR might preferentially amplify shorter templates. Individuals with type 1 diabetes displayed fewer insertions and more deletions at VDJ junctions.

With 1 base removed from V and 4 bases from J, the gap between germline ends came to 13 bases. Germline values: CDR1 SQVTM, CDR2 ANQGSEA. The CDR3 has 14 residues. The gene calls are TRBV29-1 and TRBJ1-1; maybe TRBD1 (5 bases). Material for sequencing was naive CD4+ T cells from blood. The receptor was derived from a woman aged 30 to 39 in good health. The CDR3 sequence is CSVEAFGAPTEAFF. The DNA for the CDR3 is TGCAGCGTTGAAGCCTTTGGGGCCCCCACTGAAGCTTTCTTT.